The next 27 T cell receptor beta chains were all read from a single sample in a study of blood T cell repertoires in COVID-19. Method: immunoSEQ multiplex PCR; TCRdb's copy keeps in-frame clones and lacks some. The sample has fewer than 400,000 clones; approximately 85% are singletons. The sample consisted of PBMCs or T cells enriched from blood (not recorded which). These receptors all come from a man aged 25-45 years who had recovered from COVID-19.

The chain joins TRBV6-5 to TRBJ1-1; a weak D match, TRBD1 (6 bases). Trimming removed 8 bases from V and 7 bases from J, with 14 bases in between. This CDR3 has 12 amino acids. The V gene's germline CDR1 is MNHEY and CDR2 SVGAGI. CDR3 sequence (DNA): TGTGCCAGCGGGCGGGGGGCTGGTGAAGCTTTCTTT. Protein: CASGRGAGEAFF.

J is TRBJ2-7 and V is TRBV5-4; a possible D gene is TRBD1 (5 bases). From germline, CDR1 is SGHNT and CDR2 YYREEE (reference sequence). This CDR3 spans 15 amino acids. The germline V and J ends were trimmed by 0 bases and 0 bases, with 10 bases remaining between them. In nucleotides, the CDR3 is TGTGCCAGCAGCTTGGGGGGCCTGAGCTCCTACGAGCAGTACTTC. Translation: CASSLGGLSSYEQYF. The whole variable domain, filled in from reference TRBV5-4 and TRBJ2-7, reads ETGVTQSPTHLIKTRGQQVTLRCSSQSGHNTVSWYQQALGQGPQFIFQYYREEENGRGNFPPRFSGLQFPNYSSELNVNALELDDSALYLCASSLGGLSSYEQYFGPGTRLTVT.

This chain connects TRBV5-1 to TRBJ1-6; unclear D gene. The ends were cut back, 3 bases at V and 3 bases at J, with 16 bases in the middle. CDR1 is SGHRS and CDR2 is YFSETQ in the germline V gene. This CDR3 comprises 17 residues. As DNA, the CDR3 is TGCGCCAGCAGCTCAAGCGATGGCAAGAGCTATAATTCACCCCTCCACTTT. This translates into CASSSSDGKSYNSPLHF.

V and J are TRBV6-6 and TRBJ2-1; D uncertain. Germline-derived CDR1 and CDR2 are MNHNY and SVGAGI (reference sequence). Trimming removed 3 bases from V and 0 bases from J, with 9 bases in between. This CDR3 comprises 15 residues. In nucleotides, the CDR3 is TGTGCCAGCAGTTATGAGGCCAGCTCCTACAATGAGCAGTTCTTC. Translated: CASSYEASSYNEQFF.

V gene TRBV27 combines with J gene TRBJ1-1; 8 nucleotides match TRBD1. Trimming took 2 bases from V and 5 from J; bases not matched to a gene: 10. CDR3 length equals 16 residues. Germline V gene lookup returns CDR1 MNHEY and CDR2 SMNVEV (reference sequence). The chain's CDR3 is CASSLTRYRGGTEAFF. In DNA form, the CDR3 reads TGTGCCAGCAGTTTAACGCGGTACAGGGGGGGTACTGAAGCTTTCTTT.

The rearrangement uses TRBV5-1 and TRBJ2-1; a possible D gene is TRBD2 (6 bases). Per germline, CDR1 SGHRS and CDR2 YFSETQ. Trimming removed 4 bases from V and 0 bases from J, with 14 bases in between. The CDR3 length is 16 residues. CDR3 sequence (DNA): TGCGCCAGCAGCCGTCTAGCGAGAAGCTCCTACAATGAGCAGTTCTTC. Translated: CASSRLARSSYNEQFF. Together with reference TRBV5-1 and TRBJ2-1, the CDR3 gives the full variable domain: KAGVTQTPRYLIKTRGQQVTLSCSPISGHRSVSWYQQTPGQGLQFLFEYFSETQRNKGNFPGRFSGRQFSNSRSEMNVSTLELGDSALYLCASSRLARSSYNEQFFGPGTRLTVL.

The rearrangement links TRBV4-1 to TRBJ1-1; a weak D match, TRBD1 (5 bases). Germline V gene lookup returns CDR1 MGHRA and CDR2 YSYEKL. This CDR3 is 15 amino acids long. V lost 0 bases, J lost 4 bases, and 12 bases lay in between. As DNA, the CDR3 is TGCGCCAGCAGCCAAGAGGGACTCCGGCTCACTGAAGCTTTCTTT. Translation gives CASSQEGLRLTEAFF.

This chain joins TRBV10-3 and TRBJ2-5; D is possibly TRBD2 (6 bases). V lost 2 bases and J lost 5, with 15 bases in between. This CDR3 is built from 15 residues. Germline CDR1 and CDR2: ENHRY and SYGVKD. CDR3 nucleotide sequence: TGTGCCATCAGTGAGCTCCGGGAGTATGGGGAGACCCAGTACTTC. Translated: CAISELREYGETQYF.

The CDR3 is CASSATGSAQFYGYTF. The CDR3 bases are TGCGCCAGCAGCGCGACAGGTTCCGCTCAGTTCTATGGCTACACCTTC. The chain combines TRBV5-1 with TRBJ1-2; D is possibly TRBD1 (6 bases). V lost 4 bases to trimming and J lost 4 bases, with 20 bases between them. The germline V gene encodes CDR1 SGHRS and CDR2 YFSETQ. CDR3 size: 16 residues.

V is TRBV7-9 and J is TRBJ1-4, with 8 bases matching TRBD1. This CDR3 comprises 16 residues. Germline V gene data show CDR1 as SEHNR and CDR2 as FQNEAQ (reference sequence). The V gene end was trimmed by 5 bases and the J gene end by 7 bases; junction bases not matched to a gene: 12. The DNA for the CDR3 is TGTGCCAGCAGCCTGGGACAGGTGTTGCTTTTTGAAAAACTGTTTTTT. Protein: CASSLGQVLLFEKLFF.

The chain uses TRBV19 and TRBJ1-5, with TRBD1 identical over 10 bases. The ends lost 5 bases at V and 1 base at J; junction bases unmatched: 2. Germline CDR1 and CDR2: LNHDA and SQIVND (reference sequence). The CDR3 is made up of 15 amino acids. The CDR3 nucleotides are TGTGCCAGTAGTTTGACAGGGGGCAGCAATCAGCCCCAGCATTTT. Residues: CASSLTGGSNQPQHF.

This clone occurred a few times. The chain uses TRBV5-1 and TRBJ2-2; weak D call: TRBD1 (6 bases). Germline CDR1 and CDR2: SGHRS and YFSETQ. Deletions cut 1 base from V and 2 bases from J, with 18 bases between. The CDR3 spans 18 residues. The CDR3 DNA reads TGCGCCAGCAGCTTGAAGGTCAGGGGAGCGGATAACACCGGGGAGCTGTTTTTT. This encodes CASSLKVRGADNTGELFF.

CDR3 in DNA: TGTGCCAGCAGCTTACCACGCGGACAGGGTTTGAACAATGAGCAGTTCTTC. Amino acids: CASSLPRGQGLNNEQFF. This chain connects TRBV7-9 to TRBJ2-1; 8 nucleotides agree with TRBD1. V trimming: 2 bases; J trimming: 5 bases; junction bases outside the gene matches: 11. The CDR3 covers 17 residues. Germline assignment: CDR1 SEHNR and CDR2 FQNEAQ (reference sequence).

The rearrangement joins TRBV27 to TRBJ1-1, with 11 bases fitting TRBD1. V gave up 6 bases and J gave up 0 bases; unmatched junction bases: 6. Germline V gene sequence: CDR1 MNHEY, CDR2 SMNVEV (reference sequence). The CDR3 covers 16 residues. The CDR3 sequence is CASSRDRGKMNTEAFF. As DNA, the CDR3 is TGTGCCAGCAGCCGGGACAGGGGGAAAATGAACACTGAAGCTTTCTTT.

The chain is built from TRBV3-1 (or the pseudogene TRBV3-2) and TRBJ1-3; no firm D call. The V gene's germline CDR1 is LGHDT and CDR2 YNNKEL (reference sequence). V was cut by 4 bases and J by 5 bases, with 9 bases left in between. The CDR3 runs to 13 residues. As DNA, the CDR3 is TGTGCCAGCAGCCCACTAGGGCGAAACACCATATATTTT. Translated, it gives CASSPLGRNTIYF.

The chain links TRBV6-2 or TRBV6-3 to TRBJ1-1, with a weak D call TRBD1 (6 bases). CDR3 length: 16 residues. From germline, CDR1 is MNHEY and CDR2 SVGEGT. The ends were cut back, 0 bases at V and 1 base at J, with 12 bases in the middle. In nucleotides, the CDR3 is TGTGCCAGCAGTTACTCGTTCCGGGACAAGAACACTGAAGCTTTCTTT. Residues: CASSYSFRDKNTEAFF.

The V gene is TRBV3-1 (or the pseudogene TRBV3-2), the J gene TRBJ2-1; 9 nucleotides line up with TRBD2. Germline V gene data show CDR1 as LGHDT and CDR2 as YNNKEL (reference sequence). This CDR3 is built from 18 residues. V shed 4 bases and J 7 bases; nucleotides not matched to a gene: 17. CDR3 sequence: CASSPAIPIAGVGNEQFF. CDR3 bases: TGTGCCAGCAGCCCCGCGATCCCAATAGCGGGGGTAGGTAATGAGCAGTTCTTC.

This chain joins TRBV5-1 and TRBJ2-1; D remains unclear. Trimming pared 0 bases from V and 9 bases from J, leaving 13 bases between. Per the germline V gene, CDR1 is SGHRS and CDR2 is YFSETQ. The CDR3 contains 14 residues. DNA of the CDR3: TGCGCCAGCAGCTTGGTTCCAGAATCAGGTGAGCAGTTCTTC. Protein product: CASSLVPESGEQFF. Using reference TRBV5-1 and TRBJ2-1 for the parts outside the CDR3, the full variable domain is KAGVTQTPRYLIKTRGQQVTLSCSPISGHRSVSWYQQTPGQGLQFLFEYFSETQRNKGNFPGRFSGRQFSNSRSEMNVSTLELGDSALYLCASSLVPESGEQFFGPGTRLTVL.

The chain employs TRBV2 and TRBJ1-2; 10 positions match TRBD1. This CDR3 is built from 14 residues. CDR1 is SNHLY and CDR2 is FYNNEI in the germline V gene. Trimming removed 5 bases from V and 7 bases from J; junction bases left unmatched: 7. Here the CDR3 DNA reads TGTGCCAGCAGTAGACAGGGGGCCGAATTTGGCTACACCTTC. As protein: CASSRQGAEFGYTF.

The chain employs TRBV2 and TRBJ2-1; D call uncertain. Per the germline V gene, CDR1 is SNHLY and CDR2 is FYNNEI. V lost 10 bases to trimming and J lost 5 bases, with 12 bases between them. CDR3 length equals 12 residues. In nucleotides, the CDR3 is TGTGCCACGTACAGTAAGGACAATGAGCAGTTCTTC. This translates into CATYSKDNEQFF.

This clone has a handful of counts. This chain connects TRBV5-4 to TRBJ1-2, with D possibly TRBD1 on 6 matching bases. The CDR3 extends over 14 amino acids. Germline CDR1 is SGHNT and CDR2 is YYREEE (reference sequence). Trimming stripped 3 bases from V and 4 bases from J, with 13 bases between. CDR3 nucleotides: TGTGCCAGCAGCTCCTTCGACAGGCCCTATGGCTACACCTTC. The encoded protein is CASSSFDRPYGYTF. Drawing the rest from reference TRBV5-4 and TRBJ1-2, the complete variable domain is ETGVTQSPTHLIKTRGQQVTLRCSSQSGHNTVSWYQQALGQGPQFIFQYYREEENGRGNFPPRFSGLQFPNYSSELNVNALELDDSALYLCASSSFDRPYGYTFGSGTRLTVV.

This chain uses TRBV7-2 with TRBJ2-2; a possible D gene is TRBD1 (6 bases). Germline CDR1 SGHTA, CDR2 FQGNSA. The CDR3 runs 14 residues. Trimming pared 4 bases from V and 4 bases from J, leaving 10 bases between. CDR3 sequence (DNA): TGTGCCAGCAGCTATAACAGGGTCACCGGGGAGCTGTTTTTT. Residues: CASSYNRVTGELFF.

The V and J genes are TRBV20-1 and TRBJ2-2; D is unresolved. Germline V gene data show CDR1 as DFQATT and CDR2 as SNEGSKA (reference sequence). Trimming stripped 7 bases from V and 10 bases from J, with 7 bases between. CDR3 length equals 9 residues. CDR3: CSGQEELFF. CDR3 in DNA: TGCAGTGGTCAGGAGGAGCTGTTTTTT.

The CDR3 coding sequence is TGTGCCATCGGTGGGACAGGGGAGACCTACGAGCAGTACTTC. Translating it yields CAIGGTGETYEQYF. The chain combines TRBV10-3 with TRBJ2-7; 10 bases align to TRBD1. This CDR3 has 14 amino acids. Trimming removed 8 bases from V and 2 bases from J; junction bases left unmatched: 6. Per germline, CDR1 ENHRY and CDR2 SYGVKD.

V is TRBV9 and J is TRBJ1-2, with D possibly TRBD1 on 6 matching bases. Germline-derived CDR1 and CDR2 are SGDLS and YYNGEE. The germline V and J ends were trimmed by 4 bases and 6 bases, with 10 bases remaining between them. CDR3 size: 12 residues. CDR3 protein: CASSKAGDGYTF. CDR3 nucleotide sequence: TGTGCCAGCAGCAAAGCAGGGGATGGCTACACCTTC.

The gene calls are TRBV4-2 and TRBJ2-5; 8 positions match TRBD2. The germline gives CDR1 LGHNA, CDR2 YNFKEQ. V trimming: 1 base; J trimming: 3 bases; junction bases outside the gene matches: 7. CDR3 length: 16 residues. CDR3 in amino acids: CASSQGLRGAKETQYF. Here the CDR3 DNA reads TGTGCCAGCAGCCAAGGCTTGCGGGGGGCGAAAGAGACCCAGTACTTC.

The chain employs TRBV7-9 and TRBJ2-5; the D gene is possibly TRBD2 (5 bases). The CDR3 contains 14 residues. The V end lost 5 bases, the J end lost 9 bases, and 19 bases lay between the germline ends. Germline V lookup: CDR1 SEHNR, CDR2 FQNEAQ (reference sequence). In nucleotides, the CDR3 is TGTGCCAGCAGCCATAGCCTAAGTCCCGGGGCCCAGTACTTC. The encoded protein is CASSHSLSPGAQYF.